The sequence of this TCR beta chain was determined in a study of CD8 T cells in ankylosing spondylitis. Study findings and constraints: Disease-associated clones were CD8+ and fairly uncommon in peripheral blood. Seemingly distinctive of ankylosing spondylitis blood was a TCR beta motif formed by eight highly homologous variants.

As the method for making TCR beta libraries, quantitative 5'-RACE with molecular barcodes was used. From the 5' RACE reads, TCRdb called clonotypes with MiXCR, one entry per CDR3 protein. The data show roughly 130,000 distinct CDR3 sequences, 7% to 10% seen once. The germline CDR1 and CDR2 sequences are ENHRY and SYGVKD. The germline V and J ends were trimmed by 6 bases and 7 bases, with 10 bases remaining between them. CDR3 length: 12 amino acids. A word on this clonotype: The antigen remains unidentified.

The sequenced material came from synovial fluid, either unsorted or a sorted T cell fraction (not recorded which). This TCR was sampled from a male donor with ankylosing spondylitis. The chain uses TRBV10-3 and TRBJ2-1, with a possible D match to TRBD2 (5 bases). The CDR3 DNA reads TGTGCCATCAGCCCAAGGGAGAATGAGCAGTTCTTC. Protein product: CAISPRENEQFF.